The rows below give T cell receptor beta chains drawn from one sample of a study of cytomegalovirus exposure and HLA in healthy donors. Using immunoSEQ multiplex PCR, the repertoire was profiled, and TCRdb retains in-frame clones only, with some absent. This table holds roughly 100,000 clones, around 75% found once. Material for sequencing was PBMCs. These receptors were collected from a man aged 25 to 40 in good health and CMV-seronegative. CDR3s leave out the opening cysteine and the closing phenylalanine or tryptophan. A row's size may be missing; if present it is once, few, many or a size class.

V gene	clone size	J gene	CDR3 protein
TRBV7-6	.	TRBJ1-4	ASSLGGEGEKLF
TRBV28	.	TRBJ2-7	ASSSAGLAGAYEQY
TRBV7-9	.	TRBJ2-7	ASSLDGDYEQY
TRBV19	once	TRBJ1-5	ASSTQGIYNQPQH
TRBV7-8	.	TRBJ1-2	ASSQTLPDSYYGYT
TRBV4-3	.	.	ASSQVMSSWEQF
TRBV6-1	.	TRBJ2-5	ASSGAGLRAQY
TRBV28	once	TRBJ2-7	ASSLLGTSGSYEQY
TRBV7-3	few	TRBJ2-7	ASSPGASGRGEQY
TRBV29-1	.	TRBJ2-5	SVAAGPQETQY
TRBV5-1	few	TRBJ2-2	ASSSTGLVGELF
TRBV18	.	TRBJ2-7	ASSPSEPTGEEQY
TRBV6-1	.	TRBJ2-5	ASRGSPGQETQY
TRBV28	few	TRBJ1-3	ASSTRLGNTIY
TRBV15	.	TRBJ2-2	ATSRDPGRDPGELF
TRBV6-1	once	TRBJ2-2	AIRSWSGELF
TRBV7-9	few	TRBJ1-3	ASSLVVGSNTIY
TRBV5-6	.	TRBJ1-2	ASSLDRALHGYT
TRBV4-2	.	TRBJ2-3	ASSPGGRNTDTQY
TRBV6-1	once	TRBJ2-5	ASSLQGAGETQY
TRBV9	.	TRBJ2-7	ASSVEGSGVGEQY
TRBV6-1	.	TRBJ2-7	ASSPGRGPDEQY
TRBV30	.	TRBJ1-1	AWSINIYNTEAF
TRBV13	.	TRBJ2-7	ASSFGTGLYEQY
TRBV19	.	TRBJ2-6	ATSSGEGSGANVLT
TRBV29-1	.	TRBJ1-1	SVDPGTEAF
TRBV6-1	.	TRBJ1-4	ASVRERNEKLF
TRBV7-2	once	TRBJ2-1	ASSSRTTYNEQF
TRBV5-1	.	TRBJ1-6	ASRSGFTGGSSPLH